This TCR beta chain was captured in a study of T cells after yellow fever vaccination. This clonotype was seen a few times. This CDR3 region has 18 residues. With 8 bases clipped from V and 2 bases from J, the junction kept 18 bases outside the gene matches. Germline CDR1 SGHAT, CDR2 FQNNGV. TCRdb called the 5' RACE reads again in MiXCR, with one record for every CDR3 protein. The sample consists of tens of thousands of distinct CDR3 sequences, just under 8% of them appearing once. The rearrangement joins TRBV11-2 to TRBJ2-7, with 10 positions matching TRBD2. The origin of this receptor is a man aged 25 to 40 who received the YFV17D yellow fever vaccine. The sample was CD8+ T cells sorted from PBMCs, taken on the day of the yellow fever booster vaccination. The CDR3: CASSLGSGGFRGTYEQYF. The CDR3 coding sequence is TGTGCCAGCTCCTTAGGTAGCGGGGGGTTCAGGGGAACCTACGAGCAGTACTTC. The variable domain in full, completed from reference TRBV11-2 and TRBJ2-7, reads EAGVAQSPRYKIIEKRQSVAFWCNPISGHATLYWYQQILGQGPKLLIQFQNNGVVDDSQLPKDRFSAERLKGVDSTLKIQPAKLEDSAVYLCASSLGSGGFRGTYEQYFGPGTRLTVT.